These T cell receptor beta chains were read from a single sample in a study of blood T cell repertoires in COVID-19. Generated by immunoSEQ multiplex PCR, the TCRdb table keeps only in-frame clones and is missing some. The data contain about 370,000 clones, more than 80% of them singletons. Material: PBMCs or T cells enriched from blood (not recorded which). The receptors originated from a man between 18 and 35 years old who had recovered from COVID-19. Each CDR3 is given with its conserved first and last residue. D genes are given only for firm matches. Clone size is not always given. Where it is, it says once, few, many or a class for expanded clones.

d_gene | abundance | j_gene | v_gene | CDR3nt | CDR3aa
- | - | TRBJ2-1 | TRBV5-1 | TGCGCCAGCAGCTTGGATAGGGGTGAGCAGTTCTTC | CASSLDRGEQFF
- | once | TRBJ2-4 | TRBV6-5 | TGTGCCAGCAGTTACTCATTTAATCAGGAAGGCATTCAGTACTTC | CASSYSFNQEGIQYF
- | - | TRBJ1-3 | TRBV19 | TGTGCCAGTAGCAGCGGGCCGCCTGGGGACACCATATATTTT | CASSSGPPGDTIYF
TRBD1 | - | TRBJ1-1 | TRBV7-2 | TGTGCCAGACAAGGGGGCGTAGCGACTGAAGCTTTCTTT | CARQGGVATEAFF
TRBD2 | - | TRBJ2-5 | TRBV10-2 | TGCGCCAGCAGTGAGCCTTGGACTAGCGGAGAGACCCAGTACTTC | CASSEPWTSGETQYF
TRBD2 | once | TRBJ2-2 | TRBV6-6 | TGTGCCAGCAGTTACTCACTAGCGGGATTCATCGGGGAGCTGTTTTTT | CASSYSLAGFIGELFF
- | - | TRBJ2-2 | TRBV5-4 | TGTGCCAGCACCCCGGGACATTCAGTCACCGGGGAGCTGTTTTTT | CASTPGHSVTGELFF
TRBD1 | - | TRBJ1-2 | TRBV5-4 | TGTGCCAGCAGCTTCTATCCCCCAGGGGGATGGGGCTACACCTTC | CASSFYPPGGWGYTF
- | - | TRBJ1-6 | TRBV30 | TGTGCCTGGAGTAGAACCGGGACAAATAATTCACCCCTCCACTTT | CAWSRTGTNNSPLHF
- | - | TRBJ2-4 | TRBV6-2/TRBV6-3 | TGTGCCAGCAGTTACTCATGGCAGGGAAGTGCCAAAAACATTCAGTACTTC | CASSYSWQGSAKNIQYF